The 4 T cell receptor beta chains listed next were all sequenced from one sample in a study of T cell repertoires in cytomegalovirus infection. From the reads, TCRdb called clonotypes with MiXCR, one entry per CDR3 protein. The data hold roughly 570,000 distinct CDR3 sequences, with over 35% observed a single time. Their specific antigens are unknown. Source: cultured PBMCs, taken from culture after CMV antigen stimulation. These receptors all stem from a human donor in good health (CMV status not recorded). Some clones in this sample may be carry-over from other donors' samples.

The sample holds a few counts of this clonotype. The chain recombines TRBV7-2 with TRBJ2-5; 11 bases match TRBD2. The CDR3 runs to 15 residues. Trimming at V came to 5 bases and at J to 5 bases, leaving 7 bases not matched to a gene. Looked up from germline, CDR1 is SGHTA and CDR2 is FQGNSA. The chain's CDR3 is CASSQRTSGSETQYF. The CDR3 DNA sequence: TGTGCCAGCAGCCAACGGACTAGCGGGTCGGAGACCCAGTACTTC.

The chain combines TRBV9 with TRBJ2-3; 9 nucleotides align to TRBD2. CDR3 length equals 15 residues. The junction had 4 bases not matched to a gene; V was cut back by 0 bases and J by 5 bases. CDR1 is SGDLS and CDR2 is YYNGEE in the germline V gene. The CDR3 region is CASSVGSGGRDTQYF. CDR3 DNA: TGTGCCAGCAGCGTAGGTAGCGGGGGCCGAGATACGCAGTATTTT. Full variable domain (missing parts from reference TRBV9 and TRBJ2-3): DSGVTQTPKHLITATGQRVTLRCSPRSGDLSVYWYQQSLDQGLQFLIQYYNGEERAKGNILERFSAQQFPDLHSELNLSSLELGDSALYFCASSVGSGGRDTQYFGPGTRLTVL.

This clonotype has only a few counts. The CDR3 spells CASSPGVDEQFF. In DNA, the CDR3 is TGTGCCAGCAGCCCAGGCGTGGATGAGCAGTTCTTC. J is TRBJ2-1 and V is TRBV7-2; D is ambiguous. This CDR3 has 12 amino acids. V lost 5 bases and J 8 bases, leaving 10 bases between the germline ends. Germline lookup yields CDR1 SGHTA and CDR2 FQGNSA.

This clonotype turned up a few times. The rearrangement uses TRBV12-3 or TRBV12-4 and TRBJ2-1; 7 positions agree with TRBD1. This CDR3 spans 13 amino acids. V gave up 3 bases and J gave up 6 bases; unmatched junction bases: 2. The CDR3 loop reads CASSFGTANEQFF. The CDR3 nucleotides read TGTGCCAGCAGTTTTGGGACAGCCAATGAGCAGTTCTTC.